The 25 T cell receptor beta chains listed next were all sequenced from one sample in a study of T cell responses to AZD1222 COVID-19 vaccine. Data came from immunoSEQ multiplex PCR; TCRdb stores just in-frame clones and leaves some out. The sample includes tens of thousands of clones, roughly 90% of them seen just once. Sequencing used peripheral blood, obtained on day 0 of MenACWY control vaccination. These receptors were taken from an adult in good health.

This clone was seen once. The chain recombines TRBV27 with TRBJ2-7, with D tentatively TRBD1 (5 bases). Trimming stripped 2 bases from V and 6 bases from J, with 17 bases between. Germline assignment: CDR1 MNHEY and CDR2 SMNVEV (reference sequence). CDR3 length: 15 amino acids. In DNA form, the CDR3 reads TGTGCCAGCAGTTTAGGGCCAGGGTACCCGAGCGAGCAGTACTTC. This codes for CASSLGPGYPSEQYF.

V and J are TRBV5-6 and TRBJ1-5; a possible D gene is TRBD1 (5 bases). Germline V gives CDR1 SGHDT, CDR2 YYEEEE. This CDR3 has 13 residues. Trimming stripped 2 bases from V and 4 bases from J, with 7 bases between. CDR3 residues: CASSLRGNQPQHF. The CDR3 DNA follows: TGTGCCAGCAGCTTAAGGGGTAATCAGCCCCAGCATTTT.

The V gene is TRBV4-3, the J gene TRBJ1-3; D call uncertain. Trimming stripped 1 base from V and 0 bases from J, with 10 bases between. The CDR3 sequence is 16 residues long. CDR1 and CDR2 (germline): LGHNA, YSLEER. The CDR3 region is CASSQALKYSGNTIYF. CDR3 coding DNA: TGCGCCAGCAGCCAAGCACTAAAATACTCTGGAAACACCATATATTTT.

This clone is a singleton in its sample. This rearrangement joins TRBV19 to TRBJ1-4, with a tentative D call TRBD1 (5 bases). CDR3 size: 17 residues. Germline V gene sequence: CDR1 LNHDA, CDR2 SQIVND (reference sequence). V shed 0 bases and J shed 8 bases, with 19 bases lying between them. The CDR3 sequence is CASSIDGPGRVNEKLFF. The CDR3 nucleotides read TGTGCCAGTAGTATAGATGGACCAGGGCGGGTGAACGAAAAACTGTTTTTT.

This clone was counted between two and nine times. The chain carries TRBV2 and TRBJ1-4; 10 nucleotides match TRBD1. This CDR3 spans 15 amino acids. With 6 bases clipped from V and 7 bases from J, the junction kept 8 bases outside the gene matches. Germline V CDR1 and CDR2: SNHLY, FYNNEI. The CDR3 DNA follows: TGTGCCAGCAGGATCAAGACAGGGGGCGTTGAAAAACTGTTTTTT. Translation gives CASRIKTGGVEKLFF.

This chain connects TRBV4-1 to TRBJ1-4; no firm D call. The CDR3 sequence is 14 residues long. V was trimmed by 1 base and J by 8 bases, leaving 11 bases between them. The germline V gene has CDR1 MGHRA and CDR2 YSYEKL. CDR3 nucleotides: TGCGCCAGCAGCCAAGCACTAGGGATCGAAAAACTGTTTTTT. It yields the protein CASSQALGIEKLFF.

The CDR3 DNA is TGTGCCAGCAGTTTATCGGCCCTCTTGCACTCTGGAAACACCATATATTTT. Translating gives CASSLSALLHSGNTIYF. The V call is TRBV28, the J call TRBJ1-3; D gene unclear. The germline V gene encodes CDR1 MDHEN and CDR2 SYDVKM. The CDR3 is made up of 17 amino acids. The V end was cut by 1 base, the J end by 0 bases, with 13 bases between.

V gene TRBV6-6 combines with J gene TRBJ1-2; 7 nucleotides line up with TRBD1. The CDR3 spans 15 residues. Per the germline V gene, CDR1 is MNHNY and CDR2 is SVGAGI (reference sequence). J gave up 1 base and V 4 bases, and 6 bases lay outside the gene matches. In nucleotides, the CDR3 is TGTGCCAGCAGTTCCCGACAGGGATTTAACTATGGCTACACCTTC. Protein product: CASSSRQGFNYGYTF.

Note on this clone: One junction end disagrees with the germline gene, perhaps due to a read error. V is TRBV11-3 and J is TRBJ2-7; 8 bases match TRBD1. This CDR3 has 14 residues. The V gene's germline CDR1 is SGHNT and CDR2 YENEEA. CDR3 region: CASSSDRDSSEQYF. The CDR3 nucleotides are TGTGCCAGCAGCTCGGACAGGGACTCCTCCGAGCAGTACTTC.

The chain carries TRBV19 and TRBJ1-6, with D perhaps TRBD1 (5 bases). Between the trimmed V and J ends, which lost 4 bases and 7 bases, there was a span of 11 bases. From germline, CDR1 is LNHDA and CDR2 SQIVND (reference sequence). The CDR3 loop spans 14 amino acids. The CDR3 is CASSTRDGNSPLHF. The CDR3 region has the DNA TGTGCCAGTAGTACCCGGGACGGAAATTCACCCCTCCACTTT.

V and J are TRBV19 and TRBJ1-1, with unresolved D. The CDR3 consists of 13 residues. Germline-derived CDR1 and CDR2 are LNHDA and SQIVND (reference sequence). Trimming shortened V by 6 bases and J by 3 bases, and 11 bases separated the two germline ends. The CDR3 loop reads CASSLYRDTEAFF. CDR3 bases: TGTGCCAGTAGCCTTTACAGAGACACTGAAGCTTTCTTT.

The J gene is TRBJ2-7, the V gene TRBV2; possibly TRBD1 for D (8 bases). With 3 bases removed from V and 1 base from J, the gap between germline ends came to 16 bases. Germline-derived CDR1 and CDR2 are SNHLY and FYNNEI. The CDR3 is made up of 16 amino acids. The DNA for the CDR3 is TGTGCCAGCAGTGACCGCGGGGGACAGGAATCCTACGAGCAGTACTTC. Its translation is CASSDRGGQESYEQYF.

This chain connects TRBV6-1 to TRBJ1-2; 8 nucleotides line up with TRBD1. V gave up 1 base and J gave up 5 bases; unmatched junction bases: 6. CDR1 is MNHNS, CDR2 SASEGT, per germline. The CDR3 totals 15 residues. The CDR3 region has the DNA TGTGCCAGCAGTGAAGGACAGGGGCGCCCTTATGGCTACACCTTC. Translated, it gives CASSEGQGRPYGYTF.

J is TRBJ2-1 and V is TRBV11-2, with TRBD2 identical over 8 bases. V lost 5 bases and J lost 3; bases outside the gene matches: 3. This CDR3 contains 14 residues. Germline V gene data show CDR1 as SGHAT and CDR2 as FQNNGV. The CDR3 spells CASSLSGVYNEQFF. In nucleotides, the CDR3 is TGTGCCAGCAGCCTTAGCGGGGTCTACAATGAGCAGTTCTTC.

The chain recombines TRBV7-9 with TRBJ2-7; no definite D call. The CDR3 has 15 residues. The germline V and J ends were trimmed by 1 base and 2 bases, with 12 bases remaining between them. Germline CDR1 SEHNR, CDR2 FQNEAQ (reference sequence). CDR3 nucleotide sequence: TGTGCCAGCAGCTTAGGTGGGGTTATAACCTACGAGCAGTACTTC. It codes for CASSLGGVITYEQYF. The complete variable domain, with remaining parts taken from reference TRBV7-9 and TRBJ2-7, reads DTGVSQNPRHKITKRGQNVTFRCDPISEHNRLYWYRQTLGQGPEFLTYFQNEAQLEKSRLLSDRFSAERPKGSFSTLEIQRTEQGDSAMYLCASSLGGVITYEQYFGPGTRLTVT.

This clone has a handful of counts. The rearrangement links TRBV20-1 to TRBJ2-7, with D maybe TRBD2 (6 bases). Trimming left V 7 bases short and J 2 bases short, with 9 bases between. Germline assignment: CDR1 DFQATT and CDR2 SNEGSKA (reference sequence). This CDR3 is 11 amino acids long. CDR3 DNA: TGCAGTGGAGGCGGGACCTACGAGCAGTACTTC. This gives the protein CSGGGTYEQYF.

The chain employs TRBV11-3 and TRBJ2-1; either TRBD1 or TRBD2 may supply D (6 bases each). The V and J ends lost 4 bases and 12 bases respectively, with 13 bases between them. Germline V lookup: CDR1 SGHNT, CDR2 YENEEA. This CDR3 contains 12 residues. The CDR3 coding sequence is TGTGCCAGCAGCTCTGCCGGGGGCCGGCAGTTCTTC. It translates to CASSSAGGRQFF.

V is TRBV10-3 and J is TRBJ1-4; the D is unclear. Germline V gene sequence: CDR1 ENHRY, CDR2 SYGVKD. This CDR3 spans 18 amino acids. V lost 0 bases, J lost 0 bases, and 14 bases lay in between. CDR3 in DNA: TGTGCCATCAGTGAGTCGATGGGCAGATCTTCAACTAATGAAAAACTGTTTTTT. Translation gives CAISESMGRSSTNEKLFF.

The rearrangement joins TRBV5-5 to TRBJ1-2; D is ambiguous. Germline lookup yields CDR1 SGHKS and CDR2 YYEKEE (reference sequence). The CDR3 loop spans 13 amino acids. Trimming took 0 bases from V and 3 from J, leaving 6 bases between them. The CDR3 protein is CASSLEGDYGYTF. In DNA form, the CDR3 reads TGTGCCAGCAGCTTGGAGGGTGACTATGGCTACACCTTC.

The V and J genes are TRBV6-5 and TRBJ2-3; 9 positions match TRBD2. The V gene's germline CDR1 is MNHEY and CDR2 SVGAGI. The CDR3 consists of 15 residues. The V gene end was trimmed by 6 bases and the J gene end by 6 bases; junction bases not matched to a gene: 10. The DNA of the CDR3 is TGTGCCAGCAGAGACTTCGGCGGGGGGGCGGATACGCAGTATTTT. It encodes CASRDFGGGADTQYF.

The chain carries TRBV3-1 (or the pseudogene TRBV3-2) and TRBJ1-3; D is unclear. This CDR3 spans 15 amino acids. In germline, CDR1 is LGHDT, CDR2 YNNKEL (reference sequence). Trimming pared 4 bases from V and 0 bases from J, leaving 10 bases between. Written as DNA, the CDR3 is TGTGCCAGCAGCCTGACACGGAGCTCTGGAAACACCATATATTTT. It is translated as CASSLTRSSGNTIYF.

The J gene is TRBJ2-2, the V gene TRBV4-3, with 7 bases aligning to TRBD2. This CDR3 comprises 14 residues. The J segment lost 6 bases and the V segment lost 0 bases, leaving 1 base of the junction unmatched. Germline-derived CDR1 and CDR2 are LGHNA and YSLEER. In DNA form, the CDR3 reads TGCGCCAGCAGCCAAGATAGCGGGTCCGGGGAGCTGTTTTTT. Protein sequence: CASSQDSGSGELFF.

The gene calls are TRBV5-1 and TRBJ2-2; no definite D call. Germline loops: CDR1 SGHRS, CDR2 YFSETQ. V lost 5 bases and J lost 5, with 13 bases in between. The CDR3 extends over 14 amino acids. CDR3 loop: CASSGPAGTGELFF. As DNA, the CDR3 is TGCGCCAGCAGTGGGCCCGCCGGGACCGGGGAGCTGTTTTTT.

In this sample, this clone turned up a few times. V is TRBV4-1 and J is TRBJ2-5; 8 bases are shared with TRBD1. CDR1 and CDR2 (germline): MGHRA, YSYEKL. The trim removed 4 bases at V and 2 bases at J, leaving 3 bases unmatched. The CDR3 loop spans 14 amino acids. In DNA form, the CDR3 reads TGCGCCAGCAGCCCTCGGACAGGGCAAGAGACCCAGTACTTC. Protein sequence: CASSPRTGQETQYF.

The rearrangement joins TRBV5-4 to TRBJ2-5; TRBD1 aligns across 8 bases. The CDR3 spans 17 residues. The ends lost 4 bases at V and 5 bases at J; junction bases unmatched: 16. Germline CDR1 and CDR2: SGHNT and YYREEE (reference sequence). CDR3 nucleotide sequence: TGTGCCAGCAGCCATACTGGGACAGGTCACCGGGGGGAGACCCAGTACTTC. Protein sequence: CASSHTGTGHRGETQYF.